This TCR beta chain was recovered during a study of T cells after yellow fever vaccination. General observations from the study: Weaker overall was a secondary response that nonetheless peaked faster, on day 5 versus 15. In FACS-sorted repertoires, abundant clonotypes from the bulk population could appear as contaminants. The booster saw the reappearance of most primary-vaccination clones (about 95% CD4, about 88% CD8).

As TCR cDNA was made by 5'RACE template switching, a universal primer site and UMIs were added. From the 5' RACE reads, TCRdb called clonotypes with MiXCR, one entry per CDR3 protein. The sample has 280,000 or so distinct CDR3 sequences, around 9.3% seen once. V gave up 1 base and J gave up 7 bases; unmatched junction bases: 13. This CDR3 has 17 residues. CDR1 and CDR2 from the germline V gene are SGHDN and FVKESK. This clonotype came up many times. Its antigen is still unknown. The chain recombines TRBV14 with TRBJ2-1, with TRBD2 identical over 7 bases. Sequencing was performed on CD4+ T cells sorted from PBMCs, taken 5 days after the yellow fever booster vaccination. This TCR was sampled from a man aged 18 to 35 who received the YFV17D yellow fever vaccine. CDR3 sequence reads: CASSQAFSGTNKNEQFF. CDR3 bases: TGTGCCAGCAGCCAAGCTTTCTCCGGGACTAACAAAAATGAGCAGTTCTTC.